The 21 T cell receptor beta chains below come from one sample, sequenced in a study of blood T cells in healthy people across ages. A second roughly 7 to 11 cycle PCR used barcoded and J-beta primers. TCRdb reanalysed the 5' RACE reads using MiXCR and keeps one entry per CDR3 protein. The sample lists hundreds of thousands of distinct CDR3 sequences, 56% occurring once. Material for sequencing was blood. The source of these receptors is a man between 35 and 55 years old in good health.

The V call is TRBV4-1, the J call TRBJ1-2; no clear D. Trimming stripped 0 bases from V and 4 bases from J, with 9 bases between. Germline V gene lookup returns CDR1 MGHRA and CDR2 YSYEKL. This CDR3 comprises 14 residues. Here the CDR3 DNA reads TGCGCCAGCAGCCAAGAGACCGTTAGCTATGGCTACACCTTC. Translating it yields CASSQETVSYGYTF.

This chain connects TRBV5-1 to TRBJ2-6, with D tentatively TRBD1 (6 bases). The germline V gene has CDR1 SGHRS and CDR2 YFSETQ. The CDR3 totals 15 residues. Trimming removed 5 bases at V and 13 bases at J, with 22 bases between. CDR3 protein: CASSPTGTLSAVLTF. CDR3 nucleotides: TGCGCCAGCAGTCCCACAGGGACCCTATCTGCAGTCCTGACTTTC.

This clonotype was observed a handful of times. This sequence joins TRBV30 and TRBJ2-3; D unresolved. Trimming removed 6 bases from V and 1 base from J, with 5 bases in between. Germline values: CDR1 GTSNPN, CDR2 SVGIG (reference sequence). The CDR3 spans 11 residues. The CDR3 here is CACGGTDTQYF. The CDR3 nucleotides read TGTGCCTGTGGGGGCACAGATACGCAGTATTTT.

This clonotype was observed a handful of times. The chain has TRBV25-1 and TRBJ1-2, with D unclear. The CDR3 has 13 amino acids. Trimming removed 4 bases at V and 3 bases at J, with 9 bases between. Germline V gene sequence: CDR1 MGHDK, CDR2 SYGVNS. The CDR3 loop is CASSVNSDYGYTF. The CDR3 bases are TGTGCCAGCAGTGTTAACAGCGACTATGGCTACACCTTC.

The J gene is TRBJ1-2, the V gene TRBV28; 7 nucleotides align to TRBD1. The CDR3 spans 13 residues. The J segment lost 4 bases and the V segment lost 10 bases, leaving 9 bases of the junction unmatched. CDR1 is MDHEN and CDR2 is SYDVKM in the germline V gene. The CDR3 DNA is TGTGCCACCGGGAGGGGGCGCGGCTATGGCTACACCTTC. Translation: CATGRGRGYGYTF.

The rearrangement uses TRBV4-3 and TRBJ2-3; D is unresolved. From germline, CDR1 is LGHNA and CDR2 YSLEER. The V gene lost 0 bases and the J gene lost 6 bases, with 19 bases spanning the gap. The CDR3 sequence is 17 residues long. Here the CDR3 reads CASSQDIIAGLRDTQYF. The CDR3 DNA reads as TGCGCCAGCAGCCAAGATATAATCGCAGGTTTGCGCGATACGCAGTATTTT.

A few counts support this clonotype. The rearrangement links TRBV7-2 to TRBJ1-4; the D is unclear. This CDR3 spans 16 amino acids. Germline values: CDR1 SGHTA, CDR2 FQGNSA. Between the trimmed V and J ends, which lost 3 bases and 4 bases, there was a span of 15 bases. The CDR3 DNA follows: TGTGCCAGCAGCTTGGGAGGACGGTTAGATAATGAAAAACTGTTTTTT. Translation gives CASSLGGRLDNEKLFF.

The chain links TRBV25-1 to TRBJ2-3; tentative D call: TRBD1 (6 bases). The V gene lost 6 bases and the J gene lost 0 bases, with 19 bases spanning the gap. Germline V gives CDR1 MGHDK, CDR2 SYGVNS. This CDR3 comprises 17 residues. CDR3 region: CASSPPPQGPSTDTQYF. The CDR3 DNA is TGTGCCAGCAGCCCGCCGCCTCAGGGGCCCAGCACAGATACGCAGTATTTT. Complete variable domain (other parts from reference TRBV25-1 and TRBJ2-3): EADIYQTPRYLVIGTGKKITLECSQTMGHDKMYWYQQDPGMELHLIHYSYGVNSTEKGDLSSESTVSRIRTEHFPLTLESARPSHTSQYLCASSPPPQGPSTDTQYFGPGTRLTVL.

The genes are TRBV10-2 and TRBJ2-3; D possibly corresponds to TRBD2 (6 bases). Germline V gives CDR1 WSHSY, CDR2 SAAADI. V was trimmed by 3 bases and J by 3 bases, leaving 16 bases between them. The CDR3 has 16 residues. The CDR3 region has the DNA TGCGCCAGCAGTGAAGGAGGGTTTGGAGGGACAGATACGCAGTATTTT. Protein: CASSEGGFGGTDTQYF.

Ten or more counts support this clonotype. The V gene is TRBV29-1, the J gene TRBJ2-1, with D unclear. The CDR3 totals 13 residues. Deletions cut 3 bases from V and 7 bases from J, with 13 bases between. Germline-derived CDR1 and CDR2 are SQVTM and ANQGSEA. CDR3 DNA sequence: TGCAGCGTTGAGGTTAGTTTCACTAATGAGCAGTTCTTC. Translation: CSVEVSFTNEQFF.

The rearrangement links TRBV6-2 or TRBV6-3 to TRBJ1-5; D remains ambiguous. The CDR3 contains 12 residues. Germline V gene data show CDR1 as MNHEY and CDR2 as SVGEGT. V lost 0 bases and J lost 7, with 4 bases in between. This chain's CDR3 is CASSYSHQPQHF. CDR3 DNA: TGTGCCAGCAGTTACTCCCACCAGCCCCAGCATTTT.

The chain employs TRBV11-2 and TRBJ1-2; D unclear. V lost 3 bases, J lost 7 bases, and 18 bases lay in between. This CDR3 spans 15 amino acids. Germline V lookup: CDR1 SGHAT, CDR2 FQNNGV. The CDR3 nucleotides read TGTGCCAGCAGCTTTCAGCGAGGCAGCCCGTTTGGCTACACCTTC. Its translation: CASSFQRGSPFGYTF.

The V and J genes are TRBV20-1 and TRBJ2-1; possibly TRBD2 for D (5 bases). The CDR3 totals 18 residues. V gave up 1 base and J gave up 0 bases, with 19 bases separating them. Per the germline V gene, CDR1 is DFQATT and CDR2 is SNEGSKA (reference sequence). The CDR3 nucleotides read TGCAGTGCTAGAGCCGGGATTGGCAGGCCGAGCTCCTACAATGAGCAGTTCTTC. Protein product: CSARAGIGRPSSYNEQFF.

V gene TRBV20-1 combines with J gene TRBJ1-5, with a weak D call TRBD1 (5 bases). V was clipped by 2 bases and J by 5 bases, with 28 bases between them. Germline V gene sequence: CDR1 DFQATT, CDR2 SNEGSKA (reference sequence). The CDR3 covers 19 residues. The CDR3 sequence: CSARSSAGSGSLFYQPQHF. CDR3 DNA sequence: TGCAGTGCTAGATCGTCAGCAGGGTCAGGGTCCCTCTTTTATCAGCCCCAGCATTTT.

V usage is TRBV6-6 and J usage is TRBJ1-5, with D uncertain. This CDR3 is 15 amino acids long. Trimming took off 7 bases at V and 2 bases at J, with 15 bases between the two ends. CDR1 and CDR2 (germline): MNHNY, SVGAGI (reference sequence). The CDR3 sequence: CASKPPGPGNQPQHF. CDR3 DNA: TGTGCCAGCAAACCCCCGGGCCCGGGCAATCAGCCCCAGCATTTT.

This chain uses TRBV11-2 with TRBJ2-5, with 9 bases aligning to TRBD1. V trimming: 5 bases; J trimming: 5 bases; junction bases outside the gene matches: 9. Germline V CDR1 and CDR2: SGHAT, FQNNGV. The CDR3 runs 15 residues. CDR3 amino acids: CASSPGGQGWETQYF. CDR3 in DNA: TGTGCCAGCAGCCCCGGTGGACAGGGGTGGGAGACCCAGTACTTC.

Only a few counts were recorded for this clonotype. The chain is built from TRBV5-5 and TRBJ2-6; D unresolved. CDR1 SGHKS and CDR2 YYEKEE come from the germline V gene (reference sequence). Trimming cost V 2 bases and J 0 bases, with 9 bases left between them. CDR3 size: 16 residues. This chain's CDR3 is CASSLDGTSGANVLTF. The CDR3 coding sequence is TGTGCCAGCAGCTTAGACGGTACCTCTGGGGCCAACGTCCTGACTTTC.

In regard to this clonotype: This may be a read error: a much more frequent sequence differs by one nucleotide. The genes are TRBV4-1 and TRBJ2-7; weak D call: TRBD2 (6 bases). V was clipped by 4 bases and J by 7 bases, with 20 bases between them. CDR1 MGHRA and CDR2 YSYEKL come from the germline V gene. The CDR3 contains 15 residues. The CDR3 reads CASSLGLDYYNEQYF. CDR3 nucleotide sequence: TGCGCCAGCAGCCTAGGACTGGACTACTACAATGAGCAGTACTTC.

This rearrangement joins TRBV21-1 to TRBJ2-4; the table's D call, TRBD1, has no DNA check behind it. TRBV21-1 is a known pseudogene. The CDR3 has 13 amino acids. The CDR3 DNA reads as TGTGCCAGCCCCGGGTGGGCCAAAAACATTCAGTACTTC. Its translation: CASPGWAKNIQYF.

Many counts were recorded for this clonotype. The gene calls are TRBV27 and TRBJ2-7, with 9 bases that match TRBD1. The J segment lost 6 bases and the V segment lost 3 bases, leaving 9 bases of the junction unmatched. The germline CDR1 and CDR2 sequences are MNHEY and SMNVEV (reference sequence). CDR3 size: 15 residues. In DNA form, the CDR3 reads TGTGCCAGCAGTTTCGTCGGGACAGGGAATTCCGAGCAGTACTTC. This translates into CASSFVGTGNSEQYF.

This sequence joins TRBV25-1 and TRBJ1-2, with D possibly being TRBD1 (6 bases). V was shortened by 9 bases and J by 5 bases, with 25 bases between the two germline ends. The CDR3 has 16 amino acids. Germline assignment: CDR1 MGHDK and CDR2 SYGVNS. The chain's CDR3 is CARAPVSPRTEYGYTF. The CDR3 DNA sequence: TGTGCCAGGGCCCCGGTCTCGCCCCGGACAGAATATGGCTACACCTTC.